This T cell receptor (beta chain) appears in the sequencing data of a study of cytomegalovirus exposure and HLA in healthy donors. With respect to this clone: One end of the junction is discordant with germline, which a read error may explain.

CDR3 length: 17 residues. Germline loops: CDR1 LGHNA, CDR2 YNFKEQ. The PCR contained 60 Vbeta and 13 Jbeta primers. Profiling relied on immunoSEQ multiplex PCR, and the TCRdb table lists in-frame clones only, not all of them. The sample consists of about 180,000 clones, nearly 80% of them appearing once. Sequencing was done on a sample of PBMCs. The source is a man in his forties or fifties in good health and CMV-seropositive. J is TRBJ2-4 and V is TRBV4-2; D is perhaps TRBD2 (6 bases). Here the CDR3 reads CASSPDLSGQAKNSQYF. CDR3 bases: TGTGCCAGCAGCCCGGACCTTAGCGGTCAAGCCAAAAACAGTCAGTACTTC.